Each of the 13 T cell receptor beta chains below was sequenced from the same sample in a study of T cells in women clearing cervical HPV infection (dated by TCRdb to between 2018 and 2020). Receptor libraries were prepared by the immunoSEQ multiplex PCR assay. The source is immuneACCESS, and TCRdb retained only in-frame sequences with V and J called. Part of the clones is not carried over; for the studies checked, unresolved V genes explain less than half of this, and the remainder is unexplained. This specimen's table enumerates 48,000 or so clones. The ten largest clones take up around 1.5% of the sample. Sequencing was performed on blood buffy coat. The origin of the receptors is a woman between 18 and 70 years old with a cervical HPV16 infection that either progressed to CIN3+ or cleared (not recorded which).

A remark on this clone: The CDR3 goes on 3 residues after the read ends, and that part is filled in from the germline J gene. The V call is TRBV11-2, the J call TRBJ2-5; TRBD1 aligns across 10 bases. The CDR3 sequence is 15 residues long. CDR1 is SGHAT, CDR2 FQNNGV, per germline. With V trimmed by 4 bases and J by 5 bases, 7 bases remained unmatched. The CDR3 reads CASSYGGTGEETQYF. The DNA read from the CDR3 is TGTGCCAGCAGCTACGGTGGGACAGGGGAGGAGACC. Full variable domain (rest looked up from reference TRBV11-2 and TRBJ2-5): EAGVAQSPRYKIIEKRQSVAFWCNPISGHATLYWYQQILGQGPKLLIQFQNNGVVDDSQLPKDRFSAERLKGVDSTLKIQPAKLEDSAVYLCASSYGGTGEETQYFGPGTRLLVL.

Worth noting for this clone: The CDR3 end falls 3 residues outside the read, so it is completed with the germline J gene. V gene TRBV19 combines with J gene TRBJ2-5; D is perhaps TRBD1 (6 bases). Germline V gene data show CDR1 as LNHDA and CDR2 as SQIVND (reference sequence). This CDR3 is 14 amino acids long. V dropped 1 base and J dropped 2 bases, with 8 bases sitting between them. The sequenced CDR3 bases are TGTGCCAGTAGTATAGGCGGACAGCAAGAGACC. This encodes CASSIGGQQET. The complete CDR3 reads CASSIGGQQETQYF.

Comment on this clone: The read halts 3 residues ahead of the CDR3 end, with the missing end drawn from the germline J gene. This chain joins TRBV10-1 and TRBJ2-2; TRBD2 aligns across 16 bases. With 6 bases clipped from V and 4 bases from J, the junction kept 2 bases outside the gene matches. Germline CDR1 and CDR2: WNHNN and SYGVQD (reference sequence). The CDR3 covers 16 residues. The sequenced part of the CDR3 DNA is TGCGCCAGCAGGGGACTAGCGGGAGGGGCCACCGGGGAG. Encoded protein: CASRGLAGGATGE. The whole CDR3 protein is CASRGLAGGATGELFF.

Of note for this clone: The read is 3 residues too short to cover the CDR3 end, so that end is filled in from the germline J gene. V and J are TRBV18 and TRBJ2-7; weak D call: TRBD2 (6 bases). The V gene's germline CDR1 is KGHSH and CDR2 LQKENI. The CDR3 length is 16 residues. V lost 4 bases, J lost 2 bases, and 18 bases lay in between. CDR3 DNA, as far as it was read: TGTGCCAGCTCACTCGGCGGGGTACAGGTAACCTACGAG. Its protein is CASSLGGVQVTYE. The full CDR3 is CASSLGGVQVTYEQYF.

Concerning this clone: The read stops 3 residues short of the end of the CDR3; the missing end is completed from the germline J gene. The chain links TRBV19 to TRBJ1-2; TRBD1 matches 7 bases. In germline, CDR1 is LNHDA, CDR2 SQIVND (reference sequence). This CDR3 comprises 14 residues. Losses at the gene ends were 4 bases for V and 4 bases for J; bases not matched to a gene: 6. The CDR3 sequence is CASSNRTGPYGYTF. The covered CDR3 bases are TGTGCCAGTAGTAATAGGACAGGTCCCTATGGC.

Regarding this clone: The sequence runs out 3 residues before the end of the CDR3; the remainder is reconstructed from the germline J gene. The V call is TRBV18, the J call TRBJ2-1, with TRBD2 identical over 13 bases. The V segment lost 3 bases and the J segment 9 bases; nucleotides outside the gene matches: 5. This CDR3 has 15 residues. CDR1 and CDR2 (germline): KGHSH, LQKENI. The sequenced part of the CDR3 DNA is TGTGCCAGCTCACCCTTAGGACTAGCGGGAGTTGAG. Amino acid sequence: CASSPLGLAGVE. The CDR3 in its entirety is CASSPLGLAGVEQFF.

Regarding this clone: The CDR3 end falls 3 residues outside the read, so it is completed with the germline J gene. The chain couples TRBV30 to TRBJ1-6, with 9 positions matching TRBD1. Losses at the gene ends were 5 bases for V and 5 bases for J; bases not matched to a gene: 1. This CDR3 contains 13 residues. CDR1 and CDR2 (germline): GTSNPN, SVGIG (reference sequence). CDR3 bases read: TGTGCCTGGGGACAGGGGAATAATTCACCC. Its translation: CAWGQGNNSP. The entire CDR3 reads CAWGQGNNSPLHF.

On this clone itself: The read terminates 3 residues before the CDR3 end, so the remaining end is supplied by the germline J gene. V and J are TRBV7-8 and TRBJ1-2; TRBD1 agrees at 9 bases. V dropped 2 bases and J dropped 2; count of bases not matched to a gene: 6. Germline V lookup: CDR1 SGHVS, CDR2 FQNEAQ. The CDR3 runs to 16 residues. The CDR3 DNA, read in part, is TGTGCCAGCAGCTTAAGGACAGGGGCGCCCAACTATGGC. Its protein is CASSLRTGAPNYG. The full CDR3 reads CASSLRTGAPNYGYTF.

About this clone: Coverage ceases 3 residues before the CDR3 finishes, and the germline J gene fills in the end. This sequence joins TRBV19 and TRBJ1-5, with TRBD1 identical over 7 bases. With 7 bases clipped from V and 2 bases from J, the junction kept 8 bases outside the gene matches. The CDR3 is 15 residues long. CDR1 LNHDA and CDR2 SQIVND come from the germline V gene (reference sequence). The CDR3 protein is CASKEGGRGNQPQHF. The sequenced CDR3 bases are TGTGCCAGTAAGGAAGGGGGCCGGGGCAATCAGCCC.

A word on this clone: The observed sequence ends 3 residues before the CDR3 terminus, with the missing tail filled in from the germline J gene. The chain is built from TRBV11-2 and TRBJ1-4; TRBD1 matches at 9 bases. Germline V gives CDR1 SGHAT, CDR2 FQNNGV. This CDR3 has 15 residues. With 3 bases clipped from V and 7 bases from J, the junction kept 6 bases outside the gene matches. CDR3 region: CASSLIGTGSEKLFF. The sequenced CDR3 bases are TGTGCCAGCAGCTTGATCGGGACAGGGAGTGAAAAA.

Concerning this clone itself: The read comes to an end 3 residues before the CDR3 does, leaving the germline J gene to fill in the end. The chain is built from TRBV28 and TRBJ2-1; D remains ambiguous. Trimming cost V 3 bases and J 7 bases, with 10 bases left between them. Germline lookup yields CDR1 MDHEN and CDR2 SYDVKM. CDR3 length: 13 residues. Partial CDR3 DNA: TGTGCCAGCAGTTTCCCCGGGTTGAATGAG. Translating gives CASSFPGLNE. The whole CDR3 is CASSFPGLNEQFF.

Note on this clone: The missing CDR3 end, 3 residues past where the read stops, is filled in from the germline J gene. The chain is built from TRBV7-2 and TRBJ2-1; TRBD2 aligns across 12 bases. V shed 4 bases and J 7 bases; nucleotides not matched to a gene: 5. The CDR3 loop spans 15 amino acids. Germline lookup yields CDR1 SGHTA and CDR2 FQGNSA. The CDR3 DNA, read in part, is TGTGCCAGCAGCTCCACTAGCGGGAGGATGAATGAG. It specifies CASSSTSGRMNE. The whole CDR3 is CASSSTSGRMNEQFF.

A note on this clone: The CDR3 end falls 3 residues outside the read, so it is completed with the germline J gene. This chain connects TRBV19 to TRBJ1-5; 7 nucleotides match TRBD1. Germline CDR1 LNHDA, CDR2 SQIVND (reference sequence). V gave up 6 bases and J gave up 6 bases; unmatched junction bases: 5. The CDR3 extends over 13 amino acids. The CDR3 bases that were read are TGTGCCAGTAGAACGACAGGGACTCAGCCC. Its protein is CASRTTGTQP. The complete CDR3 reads CASRTTGTQPQHF.